This T cell receptor beta chain was sequenced in a study of vaccination and CD4 T cells after COVID-19. Cultured CD4+ T-cell DNA underwent Oncomine TCR Beta short-read sequencing. Once CD4+ T cells had been cultured, genomic DNA was extracted from them. TCRdb processed the PCR reads anew with MiXCR; each CDR3 protein has one entry. Of about 15,000 distinct CDR3 sequences in the sample, approximately 50% were seen once. With regard to this clonotype: The antigen remains undetermined.

Time point given: late sampling 161 to 241 days after vaccination in a few convalescent patients. This sample's treatment: roughly 10-day PBMC culture with coronavirus spike peptide pools or control peptides (ViraFEST assay). Trimming took 1 base from V and 5 from J, leaving 14 bases between them. CDR1 SGHTA and CDR2 FQGNSA come from the germline V gene. This CDR3 comprises 15 residues. V usage is TRBV7-2 and J usage is TRBJ1-1, with D maybe TRBD1 (5 bases). This TCR came from a human donor who had recovered from COVID-19. The sample here was CD4+ T cells from blood, cultured in vitro, taken about 7 months after SARS-CoV-2 vaccination. The CDR3 loop is CASSLVGTPGTEAFF. Written as DNA, the CDR3 is TGTGCCAGCAGCTTAGTTGGGACCCCAGGAACTGAAGCTTTCTTT. The full variable domain, in which reference TRBV7-2 and TRBJ1-1 provide the parts outside the CDR3, is GAGVSQSPSNKVTEKGKDVELRCDPISGHTALYWYRQSLGQGLEFLIYFQGNSAPDKSGLPSDRFSAERTGGSVSTLTIQRTQQEDSAVYLCASSLVGTPGTEAFFGQGTRLTVV.